Below, one T cell receptor (beta chain) is given with its context. Its target is unknown. This sample was included in a study of cytomegalovirus exposure and HLA in healthy donors. This PCR relied on a set of 60 Vbeta primers and 13 Jbeta primers. Measured with immunoSEQ multiplex PCR; TCRdb has only the in-frame clones, and not every one. This table has 95,000 to 150,000 clones, 70% to 85% appearing once. Whole-study findings and limits: The study listed 150 to 200 cytomegalovirus-associated TCR beta chains. What TCR beta sequences reportedly achieved was accurate prediction of HLA-A and HLA-B alleles in most subjects.

In germline, CDR1 is SGHRS, CDR2 YFSETQ. Trimming took off 4 bases at V and 0 bases at J, with 14 bases between the two ends. The CDR3 runs 17 residues. The V call is TRBV5-1, the J call TRBJ1-6, with D unclear. This TCR came from a human donor in good health. The sample consisted of PBMCs. This chain's CDR3 is CASSATLFSSYNSPLHF. CDR3 DNA sequence: TGCGCCAGCAGCGCGACACTTTTCAGCTCCTATAATTCACCCCTCCACTTT.